This entry lists 24 T cell receptor beta chains sequenced from one sample in a study of cytomegalovirus exposure and HLA in healthy donors. PCR employed 60 Vbeta and 13 Jbeta primers. Using immunoSEQ multiplex PCR, the repertoire was profiled, and TCRdb retains in-frame clones only, with some absent. The sample shows some 81,000 clones, roughly two thirds of them seen only once. Input material: PBMCs. These receptors all come from a woman aged 40 to 49 in good health and CMV-seropositive.

This clone was seen many times. The chain combines TRBV9 with TRBJ1-1; D uncertain. The germline CDR1 and CDR2 sequences are SGDLS and YYNGEE. The CDR3 is 16 amino acids. Between the trimmed V and J ends, which lost 7 bases and 0 bases, there was a span of 19 bases. The CDR3 here is CASLKRPGRMNTEAFF. The CDR3 DNA is TGTGCCAGCCTGAAAAGGCCGGGGAGAATGAACACTGAAGCTTTCTTT.

The J gene is TRBJ2-3, the V gene TRBV19, with a weak D call TRBD1 (5 bases). This CDR3 region has 14 residues. The germline V and J ends were trimmed by 6 bases and 0 bases, with 10 bases remaining between them. Germline lookup yields CDR1 LNHDA and CDR2 SQIVND (reference sequence). This chain's CDR3 is CASSAGQSTDTQYF. In nucleotides, the CDR3 is TGTGCCAGTAGCGCAGGGCAAAGCACAGATACGCAGTATTTT.

A few counts support this clone. The chain recombines TRBV7-3 with TRBJ1-5; the match to TRBD1 covers 7 bases. This CDR3 is built from 13 residues. The germline V gene has CDR1 SGHTA and CDR2 FQGTGA. The V segment lost 5 bases and the J segment 6 bases; nucleotides outside the gene matches: 4. Here the CDR3 reads CASSAGGSQPQHF. As DNA, the CDR3 is TGTGCCAGCAGCGCAGGGGGAAGTCAGCCCCAGCATTTT.

The chain is built from TRBV19 and TRBJ1-1, with D possibly being TRBD1 (5 bases). The ends were cut back, 7 bases at V and 5 bases at J, with 17 bases in the middle. The CDR3 runs to 14 residues. Germline CDR1 and CDR2: LNHDA and SQIVND (reference sequence). Here the CDR3 DNA reads TGTGCCAGTAAGATTGGGGCAGGCGCGACTGAAGCTTTCTTT. Encoded protein: CASKIGAGATEAFF.

This clone was recorded many times. This chain connects TRBV16 to TRBJ1-2, with 7 nucleotides matching TRBD1. V gave up 0 bases and J gave up 8 bases; unmatched junction bases: 6. The CDR3 length is 14 residues. Germline V gene sequence: CDR1 KGHSY, CDR2 FQNENV. DNA of the CDR3: TGTGCCAGCAGCCAATCGGTGACAGGGAGCGGCTACACCTTC. This codes for CASSQSVTGSGYTF.

V usage is TRBV29-1 and J usage is TRBJ2-7; 11 bases line up with TRBD1. The trim removed 7 bases at V and 4 bases at J, leaving 15 bases unmatched. The CDR3 spans 16 residues. Germline assignment: CDR1 SQVTM and CDR2 ANQGSEA. CDR3 DNA: TGCAGCGCTGCACCGGGACAGGGGGTGTCATCATACGAGCAGTACTTC. It translates to CSAAPGQGVSSYEQYF.

The gene calls are TRBV27 and TRBJ2-7, with TRBD1 identical over 7 bases. This CDR3 contains 18 residues. The J segment lost 6 bases and the V segment lost 5 bases, leaving 22 bases of the junction unmatched. Germline lookup yields CDR1 MNHEY and CDR2 SMNVEV (reference sequence). In DNA, the CDR3 is TGTGCCAGCAGTGTCGGGGTACAGGGGCACCATACATTTATCGAGCAGTACTTC. This codes for CASSVGVQGHHTFIEQYF.

The V gene is TRBV9, the J gene TRBJ1-6; D unresolved. Germline V CDR1 and CDR2: SGDLS, YYNGEE. V gave up 0 bases and J gave up 6 bases, with 7 bases separating them. CDR3 length: 14 amino acids. The CDR3 DNA is TGTGCCAGCAGCGTAGACCGGGGTAATTCACCCCTCCACTTT. Translation gives CASSVDRGNSPLHF.

This clone was recorded once. This sequence joins TRBV4-1 and TRBJ1-6; possible D gene TRBD1, 5 bases. There are 18 residues in the CDR3. The germline CDR1 and CDR2 sequences are MGHRA and YSYEKL. Trimming took off 4 bases at V and 0 bases at J, with 16 bases between the two ends. The CDR3 loop is CASSLTMGTLSYNSPLHF. For the CDR3, the DNA is TGCGCCAGCAGCCTGACGATGGGGACTCTCTCCTATAATTCACCCCTCCACTTT.

V and J are TRBV4-3 and TRBJ2-7; D might be TRBD2 (6 bases). Germline V gene sequence: CDR1 LGHNA, CDR2 YSLEER. CDR3 length: 16 amino acids. The germline V and J ends were trimmed by 0 bases and 4 bases, with 16 bases remaining between them. CDR3 in DNA: TGCGCCAGCAGCCAAGAGAGGAGGGCTATCCTGTACGAGCAGTACTTC. Translating gives CASSQERRAILYEQYF.

The V gene is TRBV19, the J gene TRBJ2-5; 8 nucleotides line up with TRBD2. Unmatched junction bases numbered 6, after V lost 4 bases and J lost 5 bases. CDR3 size: 14 residues. CDR1 is LNHDA and CDR2 is SQIVND in the germline V gene (reference sequence). CDR3 protein: CASSRGLVVETQYF. Written as DNA, the CDR3 is TGTGCCAGTAGTAGGGGACTAGTAGTTGAGACCCAGTACTTC. Looking up the rest from reference TRBV19 and TRBJ2-5 gives the full variable domain: DGGITQSPKYLFRKEGQNVTLSCEQNLNHDAMYWYRQDPGQGLRLIYYSQIVNDFQKGDIAEGYSVSREKKESFPLTVTSAQKNPTAFYLCASSRGLVVETQYFGPGTRLLVL.

This clone was observed a single time. V gene TRBV15 combines with J gene TRBJ2-7; TRBD2 is a possible D gene (7 bases). Germline V gene lookup returns CDR1 LNHNV and CDR2 YYDKDF (reference sequence). The V gene lost 4 bases and the J gene lost 3 bases, with 10 bases spanning the gap. This CDR3 comprises 13 residues. DNA of the CDR3: TGTGCCACCAGCACAGGGGACTACTACGAGCAGTACTTC. It specifies CATSTGDYYEQYF.

CDR3 region: CASSQETGPGNTIYF. DNA for the CDR3: TGCGCCAGCAGCCAGGAGACAGGGCCTGGAAACACCATATATTTT. The chain has TRBV5-1 and TRBJ1-3; 7 nucleotides agree with TRBD1. CDR1 is SGHRS and CDR2 is YFSETQ in the germline V gene. This CDR3 region has 15 residues. Germline trimming cut 4 bases from V and 2 bases from J; bases unmatched to any gene: 6.

The rearrangement joins TRBV19 to TRBJ1-5; maybe TRBD1 (6 bases). This CDR3 has 16 residues. The ends were cut back, 7 bases at V and 4 bases at J, with 20 bases in the middle. Germline V gene lookup returns CDR1 LNHDA and CDR2 SQIVND (reference sequence). The CDR3 nucleotides read TGTGCCAGTAAGGTACAAGGACAGTCTCTTAATCAGCCCCAGCATTTT. Translated: CASKVQGQSLNQPQHF.

The V call is TRBV7-8, the J call TRBJ2-7; 10 bases are shared with TRBD1. After removal of 3 bases from V and 0 bases from J, the junction contained 5 bases not matched to a gene. Germline V lookup: CDR1 SGHVS, CDR2 FQNEAQ. This CDR3 has 16 residues. CDR3 amino acids: CASSFRGQGSSYEQYF. For the CDR3, the DNA is TGTGCCAGCAGCTTTCGGGGACAGGGGAGCTCCTACGAGCAGTACTTC.

The sample holds a few counts of this clone. The V call is TRBV4-2, the J call TRBJ1-5, with D possibly TRBD1 on 5 matching bases. The CDR3 has 15 residues. Trimming took off 0 bases at V and 7 bases at J, with 13 bases between the two ends. CDR1 is LGHNA and CDR2 is YNFKEQ in the germline V gene. CDR3 loop: CASSQDRQGRQPQHF. The CDR3 DNA sequence: TGTGCCAGCAGCCAAGATCGCCAGGGCCGGCAGCCCCAGCATTTT.

There are a few counts of this clone. The rearrangement uses TRBV18 and TRBJ2-7; 7 bases are shared with TRBD2. In germline, CDR1 is KGHSH, CDR2 LQKENI. This CDR3 spans 13 amino acids. V shed 6 bases and J 5 bases; nucleotides not matched to a gene: 7. The CDR3 DNA reads TGTGCCAGCTCCGAGCTGGGGAGGGACGAGCAGTACTTC. Translated: CASSELGRDEQYF.

The chain employs TRBV30 and TRBJ2-5; 10 bases are shared with TRBD2. The germline V gene has CDR1 GTSNPN and CDR2 SVGIG (reference sequence). V dropped 3 bases and J dropped 4; count of bases not matched to a gene: 11. This CDR3 region has 16 residues. CDR3 sequence: CAWSPGERGGRETQYF. CDR3 nucleotides: TGTGCCTGGAGCCCTGGGGAGCGGGGGGGCCGAGAGACCCAGTACTTC.

The rearrangement joins TRBV4-1 to TRBJ1-1; TRBD1 matches at 8 bases. The germline gives CDR1 MGHRA, CDR2 YSYEKL. The trim removed 4 bases at V and 0 bases at J, leaving 10 bases unmatched. This CDR3 contains 17 residues. As DNA, the CDR3 is TGCGCCAGCAGCCCGGTTGGGACAGGATCGTTGAACACTGAAGCTTTCTTT. Translated, it gives CASSPVGTGSLNTEAFF.

As regards this clone: A read error may produce the germline difference seen at one junction end. Distinct nucleotide sequences in the sample also encode this CDR3. The chain carries TRBV30 and TRBJ1-5; 8 nucleotides line up with TRBD1. Germline loops: CDR1 GTSNPN, CDR2 SVGIG (reference sequence). The CDR3 length is 13 residues. CDR3 protein: CAWSTGQAQPQHF. CDR3 DNA: TGCGCCTGGAGTACGGGACAGGCCCAGCCCCAGCATTTT.

The J gene is TRBJ2-1, the V gene TRBV25-1; TRBD2 agrees at 12 bases. Germline V gene lookup returns CDR1 MGHDK and CDR2 SYGVNS. Trimming removed 4 bases from V and 2 bases from J; junction bases left unmatched: 9. The CDR3 contains 18 residues. CDR3 amino acids: CASSGTGTSGSAYNEQFF. The CDR3 DNA reads as TGTGCCAGCAGTGGAACCGGGACTAGCGGGTCGGCCTACAATGAGCAGTTCTTC.

V and J are TRBV9 and TRBJ1-3; D is perhaps TRBD1 (5 bases). This CDR3 contains 15 residues. Germline loops: CDR1 SGDLS, CDR2 YYNGEE. The V end lost 0 bases, the J end lost 2 bases, and 9 bases lay between the germline ends. The CDR3 loop is CASSVAGVAGNTIYF. CDR3 nucleotides: TGTGCCAGCAGCGTAGCGGGGGTAGCTGGAAACACCATATATTTT. Variable domain in full (rest from reference TRBV9 and TRBJ1-3): DSGVTQTPKHLITATGQRVTLRCSPRSGDLSVYWYQQSLDQGLQFLIQYYNGEERAKGNILERFSAQQFPDLHSELNLSSLELGDSALYFCASSVAGVAGNTIYFGEGSWLTVV.

The chain combines TRBV2 with TRBJ1-4; 7 bases fit TRBD1. The CDR3 is 14 residues long. The ends lost 6 bases at V and 4 bases at J; junction bases unmatched: 5. CDR1 and CDR2 from the germline V gene are SNHLY and FYNNEI. The chain's CDR3 is CASRRDSLNEKLFF. The CDR3 nucleotides read TGTGCCAGCAGGAGGGACAGCCTTAATGAAAAACTGTTTTTT.

The CDR3 reads CASSVRGEVYNEQFF. Here the CDR3 DNA reads TGTGCCAGCAGTGTGCGCGGAGAGGTCTACAATGAGCAGTTCTTC. This sequence joins TRBV6-4 and TRBJ2-1; D is ambiguous. V gave up 4 bases and J gave up 3 bases, with 13 bases separating them. Germline V lookup: CDR1 MRHNA, CDR2 SNTAGT. This CDR3 spans 15 amino acids.